This T cell receptor beta chain stems from a study of T and B cells in COVID-19 patients. For the study at large: Blood was sampled from COVID-19 patients who were either actively infected or recovered. The recovered patients had mostly mild to moderate COVID-19 with outpatient management. Notes on the study in general: Few blood samples existed from mildly ill patients during symptoms or early in severe cases.

Each TRB amplification used roughly 250-550 ng of genomic DNA from blood. V was cut by 7 bases and J by 4 bases, with 11 bases left in between. CDR3 length equals 12 residues. From germline, CDR1 is SGHRS and CDR2 YFSETQ. Note on this clonotype: Its antigen remains unidentified.

Multiplex PCR with BIOMED2 TRB-A/B primer pools amplified TRB rearrangements. TCRdb fed the multiplex PCR reads into MiXCR, producing one record per CDR3 protein. The table lists around 6,000 distinct CDR3 sequences, about 28% of them singletons, with approximately 40% in the top ten. The TCR was taken from a human donor with active COVID-19. The donor label of this sample is uncertain. Sequences were obtained from blood. This sequence joins TRBV5-1 and TRBJ2-5; a possible D gene is TRBD2 (5 bases). CDR3 nucleotides: TGCGCCAGCCGGGAACAGTCAGAGACCCAGTACTTC. It encodes CASREQSETQYF.